A single sample is the source of the 22 T cell receptor beta chains below, sequenced in a study of blood T cells in healthy people across ages. With a J-beta primer mix and a sample-barcoded 5' primer, a second PCR ran about 6 to 11 cycles. From the 5' RACE reads, TCRdb called clonotypes with MiXCR, one entry per CDR3 protein. The data show some 800,000 distinct CDR3 sequences, with 20% to 25% seen just once and under 4.5% held by the top ten. This same sample was also taken into another study, of T cells of mothers and their children.

Input material: blood. Source of these receptors: a boy aged 5-17 years in good health.

The CDR3 sequence: CASSLITNEKLFF. The DNA of the CDR3 is TGCGCCAGCAGCTTGATAACTAATGAAAAACTGTTTTTT. The chain employs TRBV5-1 and TRBJ1-4; D gene ambiguous. The CDR3 consists of 13 residues. Trimming pared 1 base from V and 1 base from J, leaving 2 bases between. Germline V lookup: CDR1 SGHRS, CDR2 YFSETQ.

Ten or more counts support this clonotype. V and J are TRBV29-1 and TRBJ1-4, with D tentatively TRBD1 (5 bases). V lost 2 bases and J 5 bases, leaving 12 bases between the germline ends. CDR3 length: 14 amino acids. From germline, CDR1 is SQVTM and CDR2 ANQGSEA. The CDR3 DNA reads as TGCAGCGTTGAATCGTCCGGGGACAATGAAAAACTGTTTTTT. Translated, it gives CSVESSGDNEKLFF.

This clonotype was recorded a few times. This CDR3 reads CSARTDRGGNEQFF. As DNA, the CDR3 is TGCAGTGCTAGAACGGACAGGGGGGGCAATGAGCAGTTCTTC. The rearrangement links TRBV20-1 to TRBJ2-1, with 10 positions matching TRBD1. The trim removed 2 bases at V and 6 bases at J, leaving 4 bases unmatched. This CDR3 spans 14 amino acids. Germline CDR1 and CDR2: DFQATT and SNEGSKA (reference sequence).

This clonotype was picked up a small number of times. The rearrangement uses TRBV27 and TRBJ2-5; D possibly corresponds to TRBD1 (5 bases). The better agreement between TRBJ2-1 and the DNA end casts doubt on the J call. Germline V gene sequence: CDR1 MNHEY, CDR2 SMNVEV (reference sequence). This CDR3 region has 14 residues. CDR3 loop: CASISGAGYNEQFF. Here the CDR3 DNA reads TGTGCCAGCATCTCTGGGGCAGGTTACAATGAGCAGTTCTTC.

The chain uses TRBV7-9 and TRBJ1-1; 7 positions agree with TRBD1. Germline CDR1 and CDR2: SEHNR and FQNEAQ (reference sequence). CDR3 length equals 15 residues. Losses at the gene ends were 5 bases for V and 3 bases for J; bases not matched to a gene: 9. CDR3 region: CASSELGTDYTEAFF. The CDR3 coding sequence is TGTGCCAGCAGCGAACTCGGGACAGACTACACTGAAGCTTTCTTT.

The V call is TRBV7-8, the J call TRBJ2-7; 10 bases map to TRBD1. With 5 bases clipped from V and 3 bases from J, the junction kept 7 bases outside the gene matches. The CDR3 has 15 residues. CDR1 SGHVS and CDR2 FQNEAQ come from the germline V gene. CDR3 DNA sequence: TGTGCCAGCAGCCTTGGGACAGGGGTCAACTACGAGCAGTACTTC. It is translated as CASSLGTGVNYEQYF.

About this clonotype itself: Compared with germline, one end of the junction differs, possibly owing to a read error. The chain has TRBV12-3 or TRBV12-4 and TRBJ2-2, with TRBD1 identical over 7 bases. This CDR3 is 15 amino acids long. CDR3 bases: TGTGCCAGCAGGTGGGACAGCCGGAACATCGGGGAGCTGTTTTTT. It translates to CASRWDSRNIGELFF.

The V gene is TRBV29-1, the J gene TRBJ2-1; D might be TRBD1 (5 bases). The length of the CDR3 is 14 residues. Germline V CDR1 and CDR2: SQVTM, ANQGSEA. Deletions cut 7 bases from V and 3 bases from J, with 16 bases between. CDR3 region: CSAWKQAYYNEQFF. Here the CDR3 DNA reads TGCAGCGCCTGGAAACAGGCTTACTACAATGAGCAGTTCTTC.

The table lists this clonotype with a few counts. V and J are TRBV7-3 and TRBJ2-5, with TRBD2 matching 10 bases. The last part of the DNA fits TRBJ2-1 better; the J call may be wrong. In germline, CDR1 is SGHTA, CDR2 FQGTGA. This CDR3 has 16 amino acids. For the CDR3, the DNA is TGTGCCAGCAGCCCAGGACTAGCGGAGGGGTTCGGTGAGCAGTTCTTC. Its translation: CASSPGLAEGFGEQFF.

This clonotype was observed at least ten times. At one boundary the junction diverges from the germline segment, which might be a read error. The chain employs TRBV15 and TRBJ2-7; a weak D match, TRBD2 (5 bases). Germline V CDR1 and CDR2: LNHNV, YYDKDF (reference sequence). This CDR3 has 15 amino acids. CDR3 coding DNA: TGTGCCACCAGCAGAGACTCAACACGGGGATACGGGCAGTACTTC. It yields the protein CATSRDSTRGYGQYF. Complete variable domain (other parts from reference TRBV15 and TRBJ2-7): DAMVIQNPRYQVTQFGKPVTLSCSQTLNHNVMYWYQQKSSQAPKLLFHYYDKDFNNEADTPDNFQSRRPNTSFCFLDIRSPGLGDTAMYLCATSRDSTRGYGQYFGPGTRLTVT.

This clonotype was detected only a few times. The rearrangement uses TRBV13 and TRBJ2-2, with 10 bases identical to TRBD1. There are 15 residues in the CDR3. V lost 6 bases to trimming and J lost 5 bases; unmatched junction nucleotides: 6. CDR1 and CDR2 from the germline V gene are PRHDT and FYEKMQ (reference sequence). Here the CDR3 reads CASRTGGVSTGELFF. Written as DNA, the CDR3 is TGTGCCAGCAGGACAGGGGGCGTGAGTACCGGGGAGCTGTTTTTT.

V is TRBV7-2 and J is TRBJ2-7, with 7 bases identical to TRBD2. The CDR3 runs 16 residues. Losses at the gene ends were 1 base for V and 2 bases for J; bases not matched to a gene: 8. Germline loops: CDR1 SGHTA, CDR2 FQGNSA. As DNA, the CDR3 is TGTGCCAGCAGCTTAGAGGCCCTAGCGGCACCCTACGAGCAGTACTTC. Its protein is CASSLEALAAPYEQYF.

The chain carries TRBV5-5 and TRBJ1-5; 8 bases map to TRBD1. This CDR3 contains 17 residues. CDR1 and CDR2 (germline): SGHKS, YYEKEE (reference sequence). After removal of 0 bases from V and 4 bases from J, the junction contained 9 bases not matched to a gene. Here the CDR3 DNA reads TGTGCCAGCAGCTTGGGATCAGGGGGCTTTATGAATCAGCCCCAGCATTTT. Its translation is CASSLGSGGFMNQPQHF.

The rearrangement links TRBV9 to TRBJ2-1, with 9 positions matching TRBD2. The CDR3 consists of 16 residues. Unmatched junction bases numbered 9, after V lost 4 bases and J lost 4 bases. CDR1 is SGDLS, CDR2 YYNGEE, per germline. CDR3 amino acids: CASSPSLAGAYNEQFF. The DNA for the CDR3 is TGTGCCAGCAGCCCCAGCTTAGCGGGAGCTTACAATGAGCAGTTCTTC. The full variable domain, rest sourced from reference TRBV9 and TRBJ2-1, is DSGVTQTPKHLITATGQRVTLRCSPRSGDLSVYWYQQSLDQGLQFLIQYYNGEERAKGNILERFSAQQFPDLHSELNLSSLELGDSALYFCASSPSLAGAYNEQFFGPGTRLTVL.

The chain has TRBV13 and TRBJ2-7; the D gene is possibly TRBD1 (5 bases). There are 14 residues in the CDR3. Germline CDR1 PRHDT, CDR2 FYEKMQ (reference sequence). Trimming stripped 5 bases from V and 3 bases from J, with 14 bases between. CDR3 bases: TGTGCCAGCAGCCGCCAGGGTACCTTCTACGAGCAGTACTTC. It is translated as CASSRQGTFYEQYF.

This clonotype was seen only a few times. The chain couples TRBV7-8 to TRBJ2-2; tentative D call: TRBD1 (5 bases). CDR1 is SGHVS and CDR2 is FQNEAQ in the germline V gene. The CDR3 runs to 16 residues. V dropped 5 bases and J dropped 3 bases, with 16 bases sitting between them. The CDR3 region is CASSARQRPDTGELFF. The CDR3 DNA reads TGTGCCAGCAGCGCTAGACAGCGACCAGACACCGGGGAGCTGTTTTTT.

The rearrangement uses TRBV28 and TRBJ2-4; D call uncertain. The CDR3 is 16 residues long. Germline CDR1 and CDR2: MDHEN and SYDVKM. The V end was cut by 0 bases, the J end by 3 bases, with 12 bases between. This chain's CDR3 is CASSLWPPRSKNIQYF. The CDR3 nucleotides read TGTGCCAGCAGTTTATGGCCTCCGAGGAGCAAAAACATTCAGTACTTC.

This clonotype was observed a handful of times. The V and J genes are TRBV7-3 and TRBJ2-5, with 8 nucleotides matching TRBD1. The CDR3 contains 15 residues. In germline, CDR1 is SGHTA, CDR2 FQGTGA. Unmatched junction bases numbered 7, after V lost 2 bases and J lost 5 bases. The CDR3 DNA reads as TGTGCCAGCAGCTTAGGCCCAGGGGGCTGGGAGACCCAGTACTTC. It yields the protein CASSLGPGGWETQYF.

This clonotype was recorded many times. Its ends do not fully match the called genes, so a read error is possible. The chain uses TRBV5-1 and TRBJ2-7; 7 bases are shared with TRBD1. Per the germline V gene, CDR1 is SGHRS and CDR2 is YFSETQ. The CDR3 is 12 residues long. CDR3 region: CASSRTGYEQYF. The CDR3, as DNA: TGTGCCAGCAGCCGGACAGGCTACGAGCAGTACTTC.

The table lists this clonotype with a few counts. The chain joins TRBV6-5 to TRBJ2-7; 14 nucleotides align to TRBD2. The CDR3 sequence is 18 residues long. Germline CDR1 reads MNHEY; CDR2 reads SVGAGI. The ends lost 6 bases at V and 0 bases at J; junction bases unmatched: 10. DNA of the CDR3: TGTGCCAGCAGCTTGACTAGCGGGAGGGGGGTCCTCTCCTACGAGCAGTACTTC. Protein product: CASSLTSGRGVLSYEQYF.

V usage is TRBV6-5 and J usage is TRBJ1-2; D not resolved. The germline CDR1 and CDR2 sequences are MNHEY and SVGAGI. The CDR3 spans 15 residues. Trimming stripped 3 bases from V and 1 base from J, with 12 bases between. In DNA form, the CDR3 reads TGTGCCAGCAGTTATTATCCCGGTGATAACTATGGCTACACCTTC. Its protein is CASSYYPGDNYGYTF.

The rearrangement joins TRBV6-5 to TRBJ2-1; no firm D call. CDR3 size: 17 residues. Per the germline V gene, CDR1 is MNHEY and CDR2 is SVGAGI. Trimming cost V 0 bases and J 3 bases, with 15 bases left between them. The CDR3 nucleotides are TGTGCCAGCAGTTACTCGGCTCTCCACCATAGCTACAATGAGCAGTTCTTC. This translates into CASSYSALHHSYNEQFF.